This T cell receptor beta chain was obtained from a study of Tregs in tolerant kidney transplant recipients. V dropped 4 bases and J dropped 0; count of bases not matched to a gene: 6. The CDR3 is 16 residues long. Germline V gene lookup returns CDR1 MNHEY and CDR2 SVGAGI. The data were produced by immunoSEQ multiplex PCR, yet TCRdb's version contains in-frame clones alone and is incomplete. Of roughly 250,000 clones detected, approximately 84% appear once; the ten largest clones hold around 0.68%. Thawed PBMCs were FACS-sorted into unstimulated CD4+CD25+CD127- regulatory T cells, CD4+CD25- non-regulatory cells, CD4 and CD8 cells. General study findings and limits: Findings come from small patient numbers and require larger validation. The most relevant donor-specific Treg TCRbeta repertoire apparently came from expansion with activated donor B cells. This study did not directly address biological reproducibility.

This clone was observed a few times. The target antigen is unknown. Source material: CD4+ T cells from blood. This chain joins TRBV6-5 and TRBJ1-1; 9 bases map to TRBD1. The TCR was taken from a human donor in good health. CDR3 coding DNA: TGTGCCAGCAGTTCTGCCGGGACAGGGATGAACACTGAAGCTTTCTTT. Amino acid sequence: CASSSAGTGMNTEAFF.